Below, 8 T cell receptor beta chains from the same sample are listed, as sequenced in a study of cytomegalovirus exposure and HLA in healthy donors (dated by TCRdb to about 2017). Library preparation was by the immunoSEQ multiplex PCR assay. This is the immuneACCESS table as TCRdb keeps it, with only in-frame sequences that have V and J called. A part of the clones is gone; compared with another copy, unresolved V genes explain less than half, and the rest is unexplained. The sample includes 140,000 to 150,000 clones, with approximately 86% observed a single time. The ten top clones hold less than 5.5% of the sample. Material: PBMCs. The receptors were sampled from a man between 18 and 35 years old in good health and CMV-seropositive.

This chain joins TRBV5-1 and TRBJ1-5; 8 bases map to TRBD1. This CDR3 spans 14 amino acids. With 4 bases clipped from V and 7 bases from J, the junction kept 7 bases outside the gene matches. Germline V gene sequence: CDR1 SGHRS, CDR2 YFSETQ. CDR3 DNA: TGCGCCAGCAGCACTACAGGGGGTAGGCAGCCCCAGCATTTT. Protein product: CASSTTGGRQPQHF.

This clone was recorded once. This sequence joins TRBV5-5 and TRBJ2-5, with TRBD1 matching over 7 bases. Trimming took 3 bases from V and 5 from J; bases not matched to a gene: 10. Germline values: CDR1 SGHKS, CDR2 YYEKEE (reference sequence). This CDR3 is 15 amino acids long. The CDR3 nucleotides read TGTGCCAGCAGCTCGTCGGCTAGGGGGCGGGAGACCCAGTACTTC. As protein: CASSSSARGRETQYF.

This chain links TRBV9 with TRBJ1-2, with D perhaps TRBD1 (6 bases). The CDR3 covers 13 residues. Germline V lookup: CDR1 SGDLS, CDR2 YYNGEE. Trimming shortened V by 2 bases and J by 5 bases, and 10 bases separated the two germline ends. This CDR3 reads CASSVEGVYGYTF. CDR3 sequence (DNA): TGTGCCAGCAGCGTCGAGGGGGTATATGGCTACACCTTC.

This chain connects TRBV5-1 to TRBJ2-1; tentatively, D is TRBD1 (6 bases). The germline V gene has CDR1 SGHRS and CDR2 YFSETQ. V lost 4 bases and J lost 7, with 12 bases in between. The CDR3 is made up of 13 amino acids. The CDR3 coding sequence is TGCGCCAGCAGCCTCGACAGGCTTAATGAGCAGTTCTTC. This codes for CASSLDRLNEQFF.

Here the CDR3 reads CSAKQEGYTF. The CDR3, as DNA: TGCAGTGCTAAACAGGAAGGCTACACCTTC. V gene TRBV20-1 combines with J gene TRBJ1-2; the D gene is possibly TRBD1 (5 bases). Trimming pared 4 bases from V and 8 bases from J, leaving 8 bases between. CDR1 is DFQATT, CDR2 SNEGSKA, per germline (reference sequence). There are 10 residues in the CDR3.

This clone was seen only a few times. The chain joins TRBV6-1 to TRBJ2-7, with 12 bases matching TRBD2. This CDR3 is 15 amino acids long. Losses at the gene ends were 8 bases for V and 4 bases for J; bases not matched to a gene: 9. Germline lookup yields CDR1 MNHNS and CDR2 SASEGT. As DNA, the CDR3 is TGTGCCAGCTGCGAGACCGGGACTAGCGGGTACGAGCAGTACTTC. Translating gives CASCETGTSGYEQYF.

V usage is TRBV9 and J usage is TRBJ1-6; TRBD1 matches at 8 bases. Germline CDR1 SGDLS, CDR2 YYNGEE. This CDR3 has 15 residues. V was pared by 3 bases and J by 7 bases, with 6 bases of the junction left unmatched. CDR3 residues: CASSASQGGNSPLHF. CDR3 DNA: TGTGCCAGCAGCGCTTCACAGGGGGGGAATTCACCCCTCCACTTT. Together with reference TRBV9 and TRBJ1-6, the CDR3 gives the full variable domain: DSGVTQTPKHLITATGQRVTLRCSPRSGDLSVYWYQQSLDQGLQFLIQYYNGEERAKGNILERFSAQQFPDLHSELNLSSLELGDSALYFCASSASQGGNSPLHFGNGTRLTVT.

This sequence joins TRBV30 and TRBJ1-3; TRBD1 might be the D (6 bases). Trimming removed 5 bases at V and 1 base at J, with 15 bases between. The CDR3 extends over 15 amino acids. Germline CDR1 and CDR2: GTSNPN and SVGIG (reference sequence). The CDR3 region is CAWGGRLGSGNTIYF. The CDR3 DNA sequence: TGTGCCTGGGGGGGCAGGTTAGGTTCTGGAAACACCATATATTTT.